This T cell receptor beta chain is drawn from a study of cytomegalovirus exposure and HLA in healthy donors. The CDR3 loop spans 16 amino acids. In germline, CDR1 is SGHRS, CDR2 YFSETQ. The V and J ends lost 4 bases and 2 bases respectively, with 13 bases between them. 60 Vbeta and 13 Jbeta primers were used in PCR. Here immunoSEQ multiplex PCR was the method, and the copy in TCRdb shows in-frame clones only, minus some. The sample shows 180,000 or so clones, approximately 86% of them seen only once. Sequencing used PBMCs. This chain links TRBV5-1 with TRBJ2-6; D call uncertain. The receptor was derived from a male donor in good health and CMV-seronegative. The CDR3 is CASSPWQSTGANVLTF. The CDR3 DNA reads TGCGCCAGCAGCCCGTGGCAGTCAACTGGGGCCAACGTCCTGACTTTC.